A single sample is the source of the 2 T cell receptor beta chains below, sequenced in a study of cytomegalovirus exposure and HLA in healthy donors (dated by TCRdb to the late 2010s). Receptors were amplified or captured by the immunoSEQ multiplex PCR assay. For the multiplex PCR, a mixture combining 60 forward primers for TCR Vbeta segments and 13 reverse primers for TCR Jbeta segments was used. TCRdb took over this immuneACCESS table, retaining in-frame rearrangements with V and J assigned. Such tables are incomplete; in checked studies, under half of the missing clones stem from an unresolved V gene, and the remainder is unexplained. For this sample the table gives about 120,000 clones, of which about 84% were detected only once. The ten largest clonotypes hold roughly 4% of the sample. The source material was PBMCs. These receptors came from a young man in good health and CMV-seropositive.

The V gene is TRBV5-4, the J gene TRBJ1-6, with TRBD1 as a possible D gene (6 bases). V dropped 1 base and J dropped 6 bases, with 11 bases sitting between them. Germline CDR1 reads SGHNT; CDR2 reads YYREEE (reference sequence). The CDR3 runs to 15 residues. In nucleotides, the CDR3 is TGTGCCAGCAGCTTGATTGGGGACATTAATTCACCCCTCCACTTT. As protein: CASSLIGDINSPLHF. Supplemented by reference TRBV5-4 and TRBJ1-6, the full variable domain reads ETGVTQSPTHLIKTRGQQVTLRCSSQSGHNTVSWYQQALGQGPQFIFQYYREEENGRGNFPPRFSGLQFPNYSSELNVNALELDDSALYLCASSLIGDINSPLHFGNGTRLTVT.

The chain recombines TRBV19 with TRBJ1-5; TRBD1 might be the D (5 bases). The V gene's germline CDR1 is LNHDA and CDR2 SQIVND (reference sequence). CDR3 length: 15 residues. V lost 2 bases, J lost 9 bases, and 17 bases lay in between. CDR3 protein: CASSITVRGKGPQHF. CDR3 DNA sequence: TGTGCCAGTAGTATAACGGTCCGGGGGAAGGGGCCCCAGCATTTT. Based on the CDR3 plus reference TRBV19 and TRBJ1-5, the full variable domain is DGGITQSPKYLFRKEGQNVTLSCEQNLNHDAMYWYRQDPGQGLRLIYYSQIVNDFQKGDIAEGYSVSREKKESFPLTVTSAQKNPTAFYLCASSITVRGKGPQHFGDGTRLSIL.